This entry lists 12 T cell receptor beta chains sequenced from one sample in a study of blood T cell repertoires in COVID-19. The data were produced by immunoSEQ multiplex PCR, yet TCRdb's version contains in-frame clones alone and is incomplete. The table shows more than 150,000 clones, with approximately 84% occurring only once. The material sequenced was peripheral blood. The receptors were sampled from a human donor in a cohort sampled during active COVID-19.

This clone appeared once. The V gene is TRBV20-1, the J gene TRBJ2-1, with unresolved D. Trimming stripped 3 bases from V and 11 bases from J, with 8 bases between. The germline CDR1 and CDR2 sequences are DFQATT and SNEGSKA (reference sequence). The CDR3 is 10 amino acids. The DNA of the CDR3 is TGCAGTGCTAGTAAGACTCAGCAGTTCTTC. It yields the protein CSASKTQQFF.

The V and J genes are TRBV11-1 and TRBJ2-7; the match to TRBD2 covers 9 bases. The CDR3 covers 15 residues. Trimming removed 6 bases from V and 0 bases from J; junction bases left unmatched: 6. Germline CDR1 and CDR2: SGHAT and FQDESV (reference sequence). The CDR3 nucleotides read TGTGCCAGCAGTATACAGCGGGGGGCCTCCTACGAGCAGTACTTC. Encoded protein: CASSIQRGASYEQYF.

The chain carries TRBV19 and TRBJ1-5; TRBD1 matches 9 bases. The CDR3 has 15 residues. J gave up 1 base and V 7 bases, and 5 bases lay outside the gene matches. Germline V lookup: CDR1 LNHDA, CDR2 SQIVND (reference sequence). The CDR3 sequence is CASTPTGGSNQPQHF. The CDR3, as DNA: TGTGCCAGTACCCCGACAGGGGGAAGCAATCAGCCCCAGCATTTT.

About this clone: Other DNA sequences within the sample encode an identical CDR3. The chain combines TRBV30 with TRBJ1-4; D not resolved. Per the germline V gene, CDR1 is GTSNPN and CDR2 is SVGIG (reference sequence). Between the trimmed V and J ends, which lost 0 bases and 4 bases, there was a span of 9 bases. The CDR3 runs 14 residues. In DNA form, the CDR3 reads TGTGCCTGGAGTGTACCGGGTGTTAATGAAAAACTGTTTTTT. This gives the protein CAWSVPGVNEKLFF. The whole variable domain, remainder taken from reference TRBV30 and TRBJ1-4, is SQTIHQWPATLVQPVGSPLSLECTVEGTSNPNLYWYRQAAGRGLQLLFYSVGIGQISSEVPQNLSASRPQDRQFILSSKKLLLSDSGFYLCAWSVPGVNEKLFFGSGTQLSVL.

This sequence joins TRBV12-3 or TRBV12-4 and TRBJ2-1; TRBD1 matches at 7 bases. The CDR3 is 13 amino acids. Trimming removed 4 bases from V and 4 bases from J; junction bases left unmatched: 1. CDR3 nucleotide sequence: TGTGCCAGCAGTTCGGGACAGTACAATGAGCAGTTCTTC. Protein: CASSSGQYNEQFF.

V gene TRBV29-1 combines with J gene TRBJ2-1, with a weak D call TRBD2 (5 bases). Trimming left V 3 bases short and J 9 bases short, with 15 bases between. Germline CDR1 and CDR2: SQVTM and ANQGSEA. The CDR3 runs to 13 residues. CDR3 coding DNA: TGCAGCGTTGATACCCTCGGGGATCGTGAGCAGTTCTTC. Encoded protein: CSVDTLGDREQFF.

The J gene is TRBJ2-5, the V gene TRBV5-1; TRBD2 agrees at 8 bases. Germline values: CDR1 SGHRS, CDR2 YFSETQ. The J segment lost 5 bases and the V segment lost 5 bases, leaving 11 bases of the junction unmatched. The CDR3 is made up of 15 amino acids. CDR3 nucleotides: TGCGCCAGCAGAAACTCGGCCAGCGGGGGTGAGACCCAGTACTTC. Its protein product is CASRNSASGGETQYF.

The chain employs TRBV5-1 and TRBJ1-2, with a weak D call TRBD1 (5 bases). Germline values: CDR1 SGHRS, CDR2 YFSETQ. CDR3 size: 15 residues. Trimming took off 3 bases at V and 1 base at J, with 13 bases between the two ends. The CDR3 protein is CASSSLQGFNYGYTF. The CDR3 DNA is TGCGCCAGCAGCTCCCTTCAGGGTTTTAACTATGGCTACACCTTC. The variable domain in full, completed from reference TRBV5-1 and TRBJ1-2, reads KAGVTQTPRYLIKTRGQQVTLSCSPISGHRSVSWYQQTPGQGLQFLFEYFSETQRNKGNFPGRFSGRQFSNSRSEMNVSTLELGDSALYLCASSSLQGFNYGYTFGSGTRLTVV.

This clone was observed once. The chain has TRBV7-3 and TRBJ2-3; D might be TRBD2 (5 bases). The CDR3 extends over 12 amino acids. Germline V gene lookup returns CDR1 SGHTA and CDR2 FQGTGA. The V gene lost 5 bases and the J gene lost 4 bases, with 7 bases spanning the gap. The chain's CDR3 is CASSPGADTQYF. CDR3 nucleotides: TGTGCCAGCAGCCCCGGGGCAGATACGCAGTATTTT. The variable domain in full, completed from reference TRBV7-3 and TRBJ2-3, reads GAGVSQTPSNKVTEKGKYVELRCDPISGHTALYWYRQSLGQGPEFLIYFQGTGAADDSGLPNDRFFAVRPEGSVSTLKIQRTERGDSAVYLCASSPGADTQYFGPGTRLTVL.

V gene TRBV30 combines with J gene TRBJ1-1; unclear D gene. The CDR3 has 12 residues. Germline loops: CDR1 GTSNPN, CDR2 SVGIG (reference sequence). Trimming shortened V by 5 bases and J by 2 bases, and 9 bases separated the two germline ends. CDR3 protein: CAWQRFNTEAFF. The CDR3 bases are TGTGCCTGGCAGCGGTTCAACACTGAAGCTTTCTTT. Complete variable domain (other parts from reference TRBV30 and TRBJ1-1): SQTIHQWPATLVQPVGSPLSLECTVEGTSNPNLYWYRQAAGRGLQLLFYSVGIGQISSEVPQNLSASRPQDRQFILSSKKLLLSDSGFYLCAWQRFNTEAFFGQGTRLTVV.

This chain links TRBV6-5 with TRBJ1-6; TRBD1 agrees at 8 bases. The CDR3 is 15 amino acids. From germline, CDR1 is MNHEY and CDR2 SVGAGI. With V trimmed by 5 bases and J by 4 bases, 4 bases remained unmatched. CDR3 region: CASSLQGGYNSPLHF. The CDR3 nucleotides read TGTGCCAGCAGTCTACAGGGGGGTTATAATTCACCCCTCCACTTT.

This clone was picked up one time. This chain links TRBV7-9 with TRBJ1-2; 7 bases align to TRBD1. Germline trimming cut 11 bases from V and 6 bases from J; bases unmatched to any gene: 12. The CDR3 consists of 13 residues. Germline V CDR1 and CDR2: SEHNR, FQNEAQ (reference sequence). The chain's CDR3 is CAASKTGIDGYTF. CDR3 nucleotide sequence: TGTGCCGCCAGTAAGACAGGGATCGATGGCTACACCTTC. The full variable domain, completed using reference TRBV7-9 and TRBJ1-2, is DTGVSQNPRHKITKRGQNVTFRCDPISEHNRLYWYRQTLGQGPEFLTYFQNEAQLEKSRLLSDRFSAERPKGSFSTLEIQRTEQGDSAMYLCAASKTGIDGYTFGSGTRLTVV.